This T cell receptor beta chain came from a study of Graves' ophthalmopathy and Graves' hyperthyroidism (dated by TCRdb to the late 2010s). For context, the study as a whole: Peripheral blood samples were taken at the time of initial diagnosis, before any treatment was given. To explore V-J signatures that separate ophthalmopathy from hyperthyroidism, a discovery set of approximately 100 patients was enrolled, consisting of 40 to 45 with ophthalmopathy and some 59 with stable hyperthyroidism. The 100 discovery patients were divided at random into training and test sets in a 7:3 ratio. T-cell repertoires of thyroid tissue and blood were compared in several hyperthyroidism patients. In total, over 130 blood samples were TCR-sequenced: roughly 45 ophthalmopathy, some 72 hyperthyroidism and approximately 17 hyperthyroidism-to-ophthalmopathy patients. Once sampling was done, hyperthyroidism patients were given methimazole at a starting dose of 30 mg daily, while ophthalmopathy patients were given high-dose intravenous methylprednisolone. TCR beta repertoire signatures were used to distinguish Graves' ophthalmopathy from Graves' hyperthyroidism and to predict progression to ophthalmopathy. The independent validation cohort included about 19 hyperthyroidism patients plus 17 patients who later progressed from hyperthyroidism to ophthalmopathy.

For repertoire sequencing, the TCR beta CDR3 regions were amplified from RNA transcripts. A first-round RT-PCR used HTBI primers with the Qiagen OneStep RT-PCR kit, followed by a second-round multiplex PCR, size selection and purification. Sequencing of the libraries was carried out on an Illumina HiSeq2000 in paired-end mode with 100 bp reads. The original pipeline was this. SOAPnuke was used for read processing, and reads with adapters, uncalled bases, a mean Phred below 15, or no exact constant-primer or identifier match were discarded. COPE v1.2.5 was used to merge the high-quality paired reads. Unique nucleotide sequences were defined as clonotypes and aligned to IMGT TRB V, D and J references using MiTCR v1.1. Only V-J combinations with frequency above 0.0001 were analysed, covering about 99% of repertoires. For each V-J combination, a TCR clonal expansion and chaos score was defined as the ratio of F50 clonal expansion to chaos observed in the TCRdist matrix. Welch's t-statistics and random forest were used to narrow the features down to more than 10 V-J combinations, which were then fed into a naive Bayes classifier. The similarity between thyroid and blood repertoires was quantified using the Morisita-Horn index. TCRdb redid the processing of the public reads, applying fastp at Q25 and MiXCR, and retained in-frame beta chains. One record per CDR3 amino acid sequence lists the most common genes and DNA. These V and J calls rely on TCRdb rather than the paper's analysis. Here the sample has hundreds of thousands of distinct CDR3 sequences; approximately 14% occur a single time. Of the sample, 9.8% is held by the ten largest clones.

The ophthalmopathy patients had moderately to severely active disease, with a Clinical Activity Score of 3 or higher, a NOSPECS grade of 4 or higher, and a disease duration of less than 3 months. Patients with other autoimmune diseases, uncontrolled infections, pregnancy or lactation were excluded. Diagnosis was based on clinical symptoms, serum thyroxine, TRAb, thyroid ultrasound and orbital computed tomography. Ficoll-Paque density gradient centrifugation was used to isolate PBMCs from around 10 ml of fresh peripheral blood. Trizol reagent was used to extract the total RNA, and its quality was then checked on an Agilent 2100 Bioanalyzer. CDR1 and CDR2 (SQVTM, ANQGSEA) derive from the germline V gene. The junction carries 8 bases between V and J, which are trimmed by 4 bases and 2 bases respectively. The CDR3 measures 12 amino acids from cysteine to phenylalanine. The DNA shown is the 36-base CDR3, in frame from base 1.

This clonotype was recorded many times. Its antigen remains unidentified. Base quality data are lacking; no much larger clone is found one base away. Broader findings and caveats from the paper: In validation, the model predicted ophthalmopathy progression with about 71% sensitivity and about 73% specificity; some twelve predicted patients were CT-confirmed with GO in a median of about 7.1 months. Most expanded thyroid clonotypes with frequency above 0.001 were also detected in blood, suggesting blood repertoires may reflect the thyroid immune response. Sample size was not predetermined statistically, and investigators were not blinded to group allocation. The 13-signature model separated ophthalmopathy from stable hyperthyroidism with about 86% sensitivity and 81.08% specificity in cross-validation, and 80%/75% in the test set.

The rearranged segments are TRBV29-1 and TRBJ1-2; the D gene is unclear. The sample consisted of blood. The sequence came from a woman in her thirties with Graves' ophthalmopathy. Donor details come from another sample of the same person, matched by shared clones. The DNA reads TGCAGCGTTGGAACAGCGAACTATGGCTACACCTTC. Its amino acids are CSVGTANYGYTF.